This T cell receptor (beta chain) was sequenced for a study of shared clonotypes between healthy human individuals. Findings of the study overall: Some clonotypes were shared by all four sorted-subset donors, while others were not shared. The non-shared ones had lower generation probabilities than the shared ones.

A word on this clone: Its specificity is not known.

On sorted subsets, replicate PCRs used roughly 190 ng DNA, or approximately 33,000 T cell genomes. The table came from immunoSEQ multiplex PCR; TCRdb's copy has only in-frame clones and leaves some out. The table records 2 million to 2.5 million clones, roughly 91% of them present only once. The V gene's germline CDR1 is SGDLS and CDR2 YYNGEE. The CDR3 covers 15 residues. Trimming shortened V by 4 bases and J by 0 bases, and 14 bases separated the two germline ends. Naive-designated CD8 cells lacked CD45RO, were positively enriched for CCR7, and omitted terminally differentiated effector memory CD45RA+ cells.

The V call is TRBV9, the J call TRBJ2-7; D perhaps matches TRBD1 (6 bases). This receptor was obtained from a man aged 18 to 35 in good health. Some clones in this sample may be carry-over from other donors' samples. What was sequenced was naive CD8+ T cells from PBMCs. CDR3 DNA sequence: TGTGCCAGCAGCCCTAGGGGGACACCCTCCTACGAGCAGTACTTC. It is translated as CASSPRGTPSYEQYF.